The present T cell receptor beta chain was sequenced within a study of blood T cells in healthy people across ages. Donors each provided roughly 10 milliliters of peripheral blood. Germline V gives CDR1 MGHDK, CDR2 SYGVNS. V lost 6 bases and J lost 0; bases outside the gene matches: 8. The CDR3 contains 16 residues. For the second PCR, which ran for roughly 7 to 11 cycles, a sample-barcoded 5' primer and a J-beta primer mix were used. Sequencing yielded, for each sample, at least 2.5 million paired-end reads carrying CDR3. TCRdb reanalysed the 5' RACE reads using MiXCR and keeps one entry per CDR3 protein. The sample holds around 1,000,000 distinct CDR3 sequences, under 30% seen once. This clonotype occurred a few times. The sample was also reused in another study, on T cells of mothers and their children. That work contributes: With unrelated pairs as the comparison, related mother-child pairs had a slightly higher overlap that was not significant. Across the analysis, no persistent microchimeric T cell clones were detected.

Sample: blood. This sequence was found in a girl aged 2-15 years in good health. V gene TRBV25-1 combines with J gene TRBJ2-1; 7 nucleotides line up with TRBD1. The CDR3 is CASSQRQGISYNEQFF. The CDR3 nucleotides read TGTGCCAGCAGCCAAAGACAGGGCATCTCCTACAATGAGCAGTTCTTC.